These 23 T cell receptor beta chains came from one sample sequenced in a study of cytomegalovirus exposure and HLA in healthy donors. PCR primers comprised 60 Vbeta and 13 Jbeta primers. Profiling relied on immunoSEQ multiplex PCR, and the TCRdb table lists in-frame clones only, not all of them. The repertoire holds 170,000 or so clones, with around 78% as singletons. The sequencing sample was made of PBMCs. The receptors stem from a woman between 50 and 59 years old in good health and CMV-seropositive.

The chain combines TRBV2 with TRBJ2-7; 8 bases align to TRBD1. With V trimmed by 5 bases and J by 2 bases, 8 bases remained unmatched. Germline-derived CDR1 and CDR2 are SNHLY and FYNNEI. The CDR3 has 15 amino acids. CDR3 coding DNA: TGTGCCAGCAGTCGACAGGGGTTTGCGACCTACGAGCAGTACTTC. This sequence encodes CASSRQGFATYEQYF. The complete variable domain, with remaining parts taken from reference TRBV2 and TRBJ2-7, reads EPEVTQTPSHQVTQMGQEVILRCVPISNHLYFYWYRQILGQKVEFLVSFYNNEISEKSEIFDDQFSVERPDGSNFTLKIRSTKLEDSAMYFCASSRQGFATYEQYFGPGTRLTVT.

The chain recombines TRBV29-1 with TRBJ2-7; TRBD2 might be the D (6 bases). The germline V gene has CDR1 SQVTM and CDR2 ANQGSEA. Trimming cost V 3 bases and J 2 bases, with 20 bases left between them. The CDR3 loop spans 16 amino acids. The CDR3 DNA sequence: TGCAGCGTTGATCGCGAAATGGGGGGTAGGCCCTACGAGCAGTACTTC. It specifies CSVDREMGGRPYEQYF.

As DNA, the CDR3 is TGTGCCAGCAGCCCCGGACGGGGGACTGAAGCTTTCTTT. Amino acids: CASSPGRGTEAFF. The rearrangement joins TRBV6-5 to TRBJ1-1; D might be TRBD1 (5 bases). V lost 6 bases and J lost 5, with 13 bases in between. The V gene's germline CDR1 is MNHEY and CDR2 SVGAGI. The CDR3 is 13 amino acids.

The chain carries TRBV2 and TRBJ2-7; no reliable D call. The CDR3 spans 13 residues. With 4 bases removed from V and 0 bases from J, the gap between germline ends came to 7 bases. Germline V gene data show CDR1 as SNHLY and CDR2 as FYNNEI. CDR3 in amino acids: CASSALSSYEQYF. The DNA for the CDR3 is TGTGCCAGCAGTGCACTGTCCTCCTACGAGCAGTACTTC.

The chain links TRBV9 to TRBJ2-7; 7 nucleotides align to TRBD1. This CDR3 is 16 amino acids long. The V gene's germline CDR1 is SGDLS and CDR2 YYNGEE. V lost 0 bases and J lost 2; bases outside the gene matches: 8. The CDR3 region is CASSVDPLQGTYEQYF. In DNA, the CDR3 is TGTGCCAGCAGCGTAGATCCGTTACAGGGGACCTACGAGCAGTACTTC.

The genes are TRBV19 and TRBJ1-2; TRBD1 is a possible D gene (6 bases). CDR3 length equals 15 residues. Germline V gene data show CDR1 as LNHDA and CDR2 as SQIVND (reference sequence). Trimming shortened V by 1 base and J by 4 bases, and 13 bases separated the two germline ends. The CDR3 loop reads CASSIGTDLSYGYTF. The CDR3 coding sequence is TGTGCCAGTAGTATAGGGACAGACTTAAGCTATGGCTACACCTTC.

The rearrangement joins TRBV5-1 to TRBJ2-7; 9 bases fit TRBD1. Germline V gives CDR1 SGHRS, CDR2 YFSETQ. V lost 0 bases to trimming and J lost 2 bases; unmatched junction nucleotides: 9. The CDR3 is 17 amino acids. The CDR3 is CASSLAPPGQGPYEQYF. The CDR3 nucleotides read TGCGCCAGCAGCTTGGCCCCCCCGGGACAGGGCCCCTACGAGCAGTACTTC.

CDR3 bases: TGTGCCAGTAGTATATGGGGGGACAGGCATGCGGATCAGCCCCAGCATTTT. Amino acids: CASSIWGDRHADQPQHF. The rearrangement links TRBV19 to TRBJ1-5, with 8 nucleotides matching TRBD1. The V segment lost 2 bases and the J segment 5 bases; nucleotides outside the gene matches: 11. Germline V gives CDR1 LNHDA, CDR2 SQIVND (reference sequence). The CDR3 is 17 amino acids.

This clone was counted only a few times. This CDR3 is CASSSIYPGTSGYNEQFF. The CDR3 region has the DNA TGTGCCAGCAGCTCCATCTATCCGGGGACTAGCGGCTACAATGAGCAGTTCTTC. This chain joins TRBV7-3 and TRBJ2-1; TRBD2 agrees at 11 bases. With 4 bases clipped from V and 3 bases from J, the junction kept 11 bases outside the gene matches. Germline assignment: CDR1 SGHTA and CDR2 FQGTGA. This CDR3 has 18 amino acids. The whole variable domain, remainder taken from reference TRBV7-3 and TRBJ2-1, is GAGVSQTPSNKVTEKGKYVELRCDPISGHTALYWYRQSLGQGPEFLIYFQGTGAADDSGLPNDRFFAVRPEGSVSTLKIQRTERGDSAVYLCASSSIYPGTSGYNEQFFGPGTRLTVL.

This clone was found a few times. The chain joins TRBV6-1 to TRBJ1-4; D remains unclear. Germline V gives CDR1 MNHNS, CDR2 SASEGT. The CDR3 is made up of 14 amino acids. The ends were cut back, 5 bases at V and 5 bases at J, with 12 bases in the middle. The CDR3 sequence is CASSLLDTNEKLFF. The DNA of the CDR3 is TGTGCCAGCAGTTTACTCGACACCAATGAAAAACTGTTTTTT.

V is TRBV28 and J is TRBJ1-6; 7 bases fit TRBD1. The germline V gene has CDR1 MDHEN and CDR2 SYDVKM. This CDR3 has 17 residues. The V gene end was trimmed by 1 base and the J gene end by 9 bases; junction bases not matched to a gene: 12. The CDR3 is CASSLLAPQGPISPLHF. In DNA, the CDR3 is TGTGCCAGCAGTTTATTAGCCCCACAGGGGCCGATTTCACCCCTCCACTTT.

This clone was observed a handful of times. This rearrangement joins TRBV5-4 to TRBJ1-4; the D gene is possibly TRBD1 (5 bases). The CDR3 totals 13 residues. Trimming removed 7 bases at V and 5 bases at J, with 12 bases between. The germline V gene encodes CDR1 SGHNT and CDR2 YYREEE (reference sequence). The CDR3 nucleotides are TGTGCCAGCGCGGGACGGCCGAATGAAAAACTGTTTTTT. This codes for CASAGRPNEKLFF. Together with reference TRBV5-4 and TRBJ1-4, the CDR3 gives the full variable domain: ETGVTQSPTHLIKTRGQQVTLRCSSQSGHNTVSWYQQALGQGPQFIFQYYREEENGRGNFPPRFSGLQFPNYSSELNVNALELDDSALYLCASAGRPNEKLFFGSGTQLSVL.

This clone was counted between two and nine times. The chain links TRBV18 to TRBJ2-1, with 12 bases matching TRBD2. The CDR3 is made up of 18 amino acids. The germline gives CDR1 KGHSH, CDR2 LQKENI. V was clipped by 3 bases and J by 6 bases; unmatched bases: 12. CDR3 nucleotides: TGTGCCAGCTCACCCGCCCCCTCACTAGCGGGAGGTAGCAATGAGCAGTTCTTC. Its translation is CASSPAPSLAGGSNEQFF.

The rearrangement uses TRBV11-2 and TRBJ2-3; weak D call: TRBD2 (6 bases). The germline V gene has CDR1 SGHAT and CDR2 FQNNGV. The CDR3 is 14 residues long. Trimming removed 5 bases at V and 5 bases at J, with 14 bases between. The CDR3 here is CASSRSSVEDTQYF. The CDR3 DNA follows: TGTGCCAGCAGCCGCTCTAGCGTCGAAGATACGCAGTATTTT.

This clone was picked up one time. This CDR3 reads CASSGGTGGIGEQFF. DNA for the CDR3: TGTGCCAGCAGTGGAGGGACAGGTGGGATCGGTGAGCAGTTCTTC. The J gene is TRBJ2-1, the V gene TRBV6-1; 8 bases fit TRBD1. The germline V gene encodes CDR1 MNHNS and CDR2 SASEGT. The V segment lost 4 bases and the J segment 9 bases; nucleotides outside the gene matches: 11. The CDR3 loop spans 15 amino acids.

This clone occurred a few times. This chain uses TRBV11-3 with TRBJ2-1; TRBD2 might be the D (5 bases). Trimming took 1 base from V and 3 from J, leaving 7 bases between them. CDR1 is SGHNT, CDR2 YENEEA, per germline. This CDR3 has 14 residues. CDR3 protein: CASSLGEIYNEQFF. In DNA, the CDR3 is TGTGCCAGCAGCTTAGGGGAGATCTACAATGAGCAGTTCTTC.

The J gene is TRBJ1-4, the V gene TRBV5-1; TRBD1 matches at 11 bases. The V gene end was trimmed by 4 bases and the J gene end by 0 bases; junction bases not matched to a gene: 8. Germline CDR1 is SGHRS and CDR2 is YFSETQ. The CDR3 totals 18 residues. The CDR3 region has the DNA TGCGCCAGCAGCCTTGGGACAGGGGGATCCGCAACTAATGAAAAACTGTTTTTT. Its translation is CASSLGTGGSATNEKLFF.

V gene TRBV27 combines with J gene TRBJ2-6; 8 bases align to TRBD2. Germline V lookup: CDR1 MNHEY, CDR2 SMNVEV (reference sequence). The CDR3 is 20 residues long. Trimming removed 5 bases from V and 2 bases from J; junction bases left unmatched: 17. The DNA of the CDR3 is TGTGCCAGCAGTCCCCGCGTGGGGGGGGGCGGGAGGACTGGGGCCAACGTCCTGACTTTC. It codes for CASSPRVGGGGRTGANVLTF.

The chain is built from TRBV4-1 and TRBJ2-5; perhaps TRBD2 as D (7 bases). Germline CDR1 MGHRA, CDR2 YSYEKL. The V gene lost 4 bases and the J gene lost 4 bases, with 22 bases spanning the gap. This CDR3 is 17 amino acids long. Here the CDR3 reads CASSPHPGRRGGETQYF. The CDR3 nucleotides are TGCGCCAGCAGCCCCCACCCTGGACGGAGGGGGGGAGAGACCCAGTACTTC.

Concerning this clone itself: This specimen includes other DNA sequences encoding the same CDR3. V gene TRBV9 combines with J gene TRBJ2-7; 9 bases fit TRBD2. The CDR3 loop spans 18 amino acids. Germline values: CDR1 SGDLS, CDR2 YYNGEE. V gave up 0 bases and J gave up 3 bases; unmatched junction bases: 13. The CDR3 DNA is TGTGCCAGCAGCGTAGTGGGGAATCTAGCGGGAACTTTCTACGAGCAGTACTTC. Amino acid sequence: CASSVVGNLAGTFYEQYF.

The genes are TRBV9 and TRBJ2-1; TRBD2 matches at 8 bases. Germline CDR1 and CDR2: SGDLS and YYNGEE. J gave up 1 base and V 7 bases, and 10 bases lay outside the gene matches. The CDR3 sequence is 16 residues long. The CDR3 loop is CASASTAGVSYNEQFF. The CDR3 DNA sequence: TGTGCCAGCGCCTCAACAGCGGGGGTTTCCTACAATGAGCAGTTCTTC.

J is TRBJ1-2 and V is TRBV2; unclear D gene. Trimming took off 4 bases at V and 5 bases at J, with 11 bases between the two ends. Germline V gene sequence: CDR1 SNHLY, CDR2 FYNNEI. The CDR3 has 13 residues. The CDR3: CASSGEGDYGYTF. CDR3 nucleotides: TGTGCCAGCAGTGGCGAAGGAGATTATGGCTACACCTTC.

The chain combines TRBV4-3 with TRBJ2-1; D is undetermined. The CDR3 has 20 residues. Germline values: CDR1 LGHNA, CDR2 YSLEER. The V gene lost 2 bases and the J gene lost 4 bases, with 27 bases spanning the gap. The CDR3 nucleotides are TGCGCCAGCAGCCAAAGAGGAAGTAGGTGGGTTCGTGGTATGTACAATGAGCAGTTCTTC. Protein sequence: CASSQRGSRWVRGMYNEQFF.